These 22 T cell receptor beta chains were all obtained from the same sample, sequenced in a study of tumor and adjacent non-tumor tissue in lung cancer. The template was RNA from unsorted bulk tissue. More than 3 cm separated this lung sample from the edge of the tumor. A modified ARM-PCR protocol with three rounds of nested PCR amplified TCRbeta. A single record per CDR3 protein comes from TCRdb applying MiXCR to the multiplex PCR reads. The sample lists over 80,000 distinct CDR3 sequences, 75% to 85% occurring once. Sequencing was performed on distant non-tumor lung tissue. The source is a man in his sixties with small cell lung cancer.

This clonotype has a single count. The junction departs from the called germline gene at one end, perhaps through a read error. The chain joins TRBV20-1 to TRBJ2-1, with D maybe TRBD2 (5 bases). Germline loops: CDR1 DFQATT, CDR2 SNEGSKA (reference sequence). This CDR3 has 14 amino acids. The DNA for the CDR3 is TGCAGTGTTAGAGGGATCAGCCGTTACAATGAACAGTTCTTC. Residues: CSVRGISRYNEQFF.

The gene calls are TRBV5-1 and TRBJ2-2, with D possibly matching TRBD1 (6 bases). Germline V gene data show CDR1 as SGHRS and CDR2 as YFSETQ. The CDR3 is 15 residues long. The germline V and J ends were trimmed by 10 bases and 4 bases, with 20 bases remaining between them. CDR3 nucleotides: TGCGCCGGCACCCTGTCAGGGGTCGGCACCGGGGAGCTGTTTTTT. Its translation: CAGTLSGVGTGELFF.

Points on this clonotype: In this CDR3 the conserved last residue, phenylalanine or tryptophan, is missing, so a read error is likely. The J gene is TRBJ2-1, the V gene TRBV11-2; unclear D gene. Trimming cost V 1 base and J 6 bases, with 4 bases left between them. The germline CDR1 and CDR2 sequences are SGHAT and FQNNGV. The CDR3 contains 12 residues. The CDR3 DNA is TGTGCCAGCAGCTTAGGGGTCAATGAGCAGTTCATC. Protein: CASSLGVNEQFI.

Worth noting for this clonotype: A much larger clone is a single base away; this may be a read error. The chain combines TRBV5-1 with TRBJ2-5; no clear D gene. The CDR3 totals 13 residues. Germline CDR1 and CDR2: SGHRS and YFSETQ. V was pared by 4 bases and J by 5 bases, with 12 bases between. Written as DNA, the CDR3 is TGCGCCAGCAGCCCACCAGCGTCGGAGACCCAGTACTTC. It yields the protein CASSPPASETQYF.

This clonotype was observed many times. V gene TRBV6-1 combines with J gene TRBJ2-6, with D perhaps given as TRBD1 or TRBD2 (5 bases each). V was shortened by 4 bases and J by 1 base, with 11 bases between the two germline ends. The CDR3 is made up of 16 amino acids. Germline values: CDR1 MNHNS, CDR2 SASEGT. The CDR3 DNA reads TGTGCCAGCAGTGGGGGGATCTCTTCTGGGGCCAACGTCCTGACTTTC. Residues: CASSGGISSGANVLTF.

Regarding this clonotype: The junction departs from the called germline gene at one end, perhaps through a read error. This chain joins TRBV13 and TRBJ1-2; no clear D. CDR3 size: 15 residues. From germline, CDR1 is PRHDT and CDR2 FYEKMQ (reference sequence). CDR3 in amino acids: CGSSFRVRPTEGYTF. The CDR3 DNA sequence: TGTGGCAGCAGCTTTAGGGTCAGGCCAACGGAGGGCTACACCTTC.

V usage is TRBV5-6 and J usage is TRBJ2-7; TRBD1 might be the D (5 bases). The last part of the DNA fits TRBJ2-1 better; the J call may be wrong. This CDR3 is built from 14 residues. Germline V lookup: CDR1 SGHDT, CDR2 YYEEEE. DNA of the CDR3: TGTGCCAGCAGCTCGAGGCAGGGCAATCCCGAGCAGTTCTTC. As protein: CASSSRQGNPEQFF.

A note on this clonotype: Relative to the germline gene, one junction end is altered; a read error may explain this. J is TRBJ2-1 and V is TRBV12-3 or TRBV12-4; no definite D call. There are 13 residues in the CDR3. The CDR3 bases are TGTGCCAGCAGTTTAGGTCTCTATAATGATCAGTTCTTC. It translates to CASSLGLYNDQFF.

About this clonotype: Mismatch with germline at one junction end may stem from a read error. The chain carries TRBV12-3 or TRBV12-4 and TRBJ2-1; D is uncertain. CDR3 length: 14 amino acids. The CDR3 DNA reads TGTGCCAGCAGTTTAGTACAGCCCTACAATGAGCAGTCCTTC. This encodes CASSLVQPYNEQSF.

This clonotype was recorded many times. The gene calls are TRBV10-2 and TRBJ2-1; D not certain. Trimming left V 0 bases short and J 12 bases short, with 6 bases between. Germline lookup yields CDR1 WSHSY and CDR2 SAAADI. The CDR3 sequence is 11 residues long. The CDR3 is CASSESTGQFF. CDR3 DNA sequence: TGCGCCAGCAGTGAGTCGACCGGGCAGTTCTTC.

J is TRBJ2-7 and V is TRBV28; the D call may be TRBD1 or TRBD2 (6 bases each). In germline, CDR1 is MDHEN, CDR2 SYDVKM. The V end lost 6 bases, the J end lost 7 bases, and 19 bases lay between the germline ends. The CDR3 contains 14 residues. CDR3 sequence: CASRAQGGPNEQYF. CDR3 DNA sequence: TGTGCCAGCAGGGCGCAAGGGGGGCCGAATGAGCAGTACTTC.

Concerning this clonotype: Compared with germline, one end of the junction differs, possibly owing to a read error. The rearrangement uses TRBV6-5 and TRBJ1-5; no clear D gene. Germline V lookup: CDR1 MNHEY, CDR2 SVGAGI. The CDR3 runs 15 residues. The CDR3 nucleotides are TGTGCCAGTAGTTACTCCCAGTATAGCAATCAGCCCCAGCTTTTT. This codes for CASSYSQYSNQPQLF.

A single count supports this clonotype. Compared with germline, one end of the junction differs, possibly owing to a read error. The rearrangement links TRBV15 to TRBJ1-4; possibly TRBD1 for D (5 bases). The CDR3 loop spans 16 amino acids. In germline, CDR1 is LNHNV, CDR2 YYDKDF (reference sequence). The CDR3 loop is CATTRETGRTNEKLFF. CDR3 DNA: TGTGCCACCACCAGAGAGACGGGGCGTACTAATGAAAAACTGTTTTTT.

This clonotype was detected only once. The conserved phenylalanine or tryptophan normally closing the CDR3 is absent here, so this likely arose from a read error. J is TRBJ2-3 and V is TRBV29-1; possible D gene TRBD2, 5 bases. The germline V gene has CDR1 SQVTM and CDR2 ANQGSEA. Trimming took off 8 bases at V and 6 bases at J, with 27 bases between the two ends. This CDR3 contains 16 residues. The CDR3 reads CSIASERASFADTQYL. As DNA, the CDR3 is TGCAGCATTGCGAGCGAGAGGGCCTCCTTTGCGGATACGCAGTATTTA.

The chain has TRBV12-3 or TRBV12-4 and TRBJ2-3, with 8 bases fitting TRBD1. The ends lost 7 bases at V and 3 bases at J; junction bases unmatched: 9. The CDR3 has 15 amino acids. DNA for the CDR3: TGTGCCAGCAACTTCGTCAGGGGGCTGACAGATACGCAGTATTTT. Amino acids: CASNFVRGLTDTQYF.

As to this clonotype: The junction departs from germline at one end; a sequencing error may be responsible. The V gene is TRBV29-1, the J gene TRBJ2-1; D gene ambiguous. The CDR3 runs 13 residues. The germline V gene has CDR1 SQVTM and CDR2 ANQGSEA. CDR3 bases: TGCTGCGTTGAACGCCACTCCAACAATGAGCAGTTCTTC. This gives the protein CCVERHSNNEQFF.

The V call is TRBV4-1, the J call TRBJ2-7, with D tentatively TRBD1 (5 bases). CDR3 length: 13 amino acids. CDR1 MGHRA and CDR2 YSYEKL come from the germline V gene. DNA of the CDR3: TGCACCATCAGTTTCGACAGACTCTTCGAGCAGTACTTC. Protein sequence: CTISFDRLFEQYF.

This clonotype was counted ten times or more. This chain uses TRBV20-1 with TRBJ1-2; D not certain. From germline, CDR1 is DFQATT and CDR2 SNEGSKA (reference sequence). Deletions cut 0 bases from V and 8 bases from J, with 16 bases between. CDR3 size: 14 residues. The CDR3 coding sequence is TGCAGTGCTAGAGATCCTGGGGATCCCAGAGGCTACACCTTC. As protein: CSARDPGDPRGYTF.

The chain combines TRBV6-6 with TRBJ2-3; D unresolved. V lost 6 bases, J lost 6 bases, and 10 bases lay in between. CDR1 and CDR2 (germline): MNHNY, SVGAGI (reference sequence). This CDR3 is built from 12 residues. This CDR3 is CASSPTADTQYF. Here the CDR3 DNA reads TGTGCCAGCAGCCCGACTGCCGATACGCAGTATTTT.

This clonotype appeared once. At one of its ends the junction is not consistent with the germline gene, which may arise from a read error. The V gene is TRBV11-3, the J gene TRBJ2-5; D could derive from TRBD1 or TRBD2 (5 bases each). The CDR3 has 13 amino acids. Germline V gene sequence: CDR1 SGHNT, CDR2 YENEEA. The CDR3, as DNA: TGTGCCAGCAGCCGGGGCCCTCAAGAGACCCTGTACTTC. Protein sequence: CASSRGPQETLYF.

Comments on this clonotype: The junction does not match germline at one end; this may be a read error. This rearrangement joins TRBV24-1 to TRBJ1-1, with a possible D match to TRBD1 (5 bases). Looked up from germline, CDR1 is KGHDR and CDR2 is SFDVKD. The CDR3 runs to 12 residues. This CDR3 is CATGDGTSEAFF. CDR3 DNA: TGTGCCACCGGTGACGGGACTAGTGAAGCTTTCTTT.

A few counts support this clonotype. Because the CDR3 is missing its conserved closing phenylalanine or tryptophan, this is likely a read error. Because the CDR3's place on the DNA is in doubt, the DNA is left out and the CDR3 is given as listed by TCRdb. The chain employs TRBV21-1 and TRBJ2-1. TRBV21-1 constitutes a pseudogene. Termini included, the CDR3 measures 15 amino acids. CDR3 amino acids: CASSVVRSSYNEQFS.